The 31 T cell receptor beta chains below come from one sample, sequenced in a study of blood T cells in healthy people across ages. The use of a sample-barcoded 5' primer and a J-beta primer mix characterized a second PCR of 7 to 11 cycles. TCRdb called the 5' RACE reads again in MiXCR, with one record for every CDR3 protein. Of some 1.8 million distinct CDR3 sequences in the sample, approximately 39% were seen once. Sequencing was performed on blood. Receptors originate from a human donor in good health.

The table lists this clonotype with many counts. This chain uses TRBV7-8 with TRBJ1-2, with TRBD1 matching 8 bases. This CDR3 comprises 13 residues. With 11 bases clipped from V and 7 bases from J, the junction kept 12 bases outside the gene matches. Germline assignment: CDR1 SGHVS and CDR2 FQNEAQ. The CDR3: CAVKGTGPLGYTF. The DNA for the CDR3 is TGTGCCGTGAAAGGGACAGGCCCTCTTGGCTACACCTTC.

V gene TRBV15 combines with J gene TRBJ2-3; perhaps TRBD1 as D (7 bases). There are 17 residues in the CDR3. Germline V gene sequence: CDR1 LNHNV, CDR2 YYDKDF (reference sequence). The ends were cut back, 3 bases at V and 3 bases at J, with 19 bases in the middle. The CDR3 protein is CATSSRLRSGGTDTQYF. Written as DNA, the CDR3 is TGTGCCACCAGCAGCCGATTGAGGTCAGGGGGGACAGATACGCAGTATTTT.

A few counts support this clonotype. V and J are TRBV7-2 and TRBJ1-2; TRBD1 might be the D (6 bases). The germline V gene encodes CDR1 SGHTA and CDR2 FQGNSA. Trimming took off 6 bases at V and 2 bases at J, with 25 bases between the two ends. This CDR3 has 18 residues. DNA of the CDR3: TGTGCCAGCAGACCGGACCCGGGCAGGGGTTATGGAAACTATGGCTACACCTTC. Its protein is CASRPDPGRGYGNYGYTF.

This clonotype came up a few times. This chain connects TRBV5-1 to TRBJ1-2; 7 bases fit TRBD1. Germline V CDR1 and CDR2: SGHRS, YFSETQ. This CDR3 is built from 15 residues. Germline trimming cut 3 bases from V and 4 bases from J; bases unmatched to any gene: 9. In DNA, the CDR3 is TGCGCCAGCAGCTCCCGGACAGGAGAAGCCTATGGCTACACCTTC. Translating it yields CASSSRTGEAYGYTF.

The chain links TRBV4-3 to TRBJ2-7; a weak D match, TRBD2 (6 bases). V was clipped by 2 bases and J by 3 bases, with 11 bases between them. The V gene's germline CDR1 is LGHNA and CDR2 YSLEER. The CDR3 runs 14 residues. The CDR3 loop is CASSQNMGGYEQYF. The CDR3 coding sequence is TGCGCCAGCAGCCAAAATATGGGGGGCTACGAGCAGTACTTC.

The rearrangement joins TRBV4-2 to TRBJ2-6; no reliable D call. Germline values: CDR1 LGHNA, CDR2 YNFKEQ. V shed 1 base and J shed 2 bases, with 9 bases lying between them. The CDR3 loop spans 16 amino acids. The CDR3 DNA is TGTGCCAGCAGCCAAGGGTACTCGGCTGGGGCCAACGTCCTGACTTTC. It yields the protein CASSQGYSAGANVLTF.

The genes are TRBV7-2 and TRBJ2-3, with 11 bases that match TRBD2. The J segment lost 5 bases and the V segment lost 1 base, leaving 8 bases of the junction unmatched. Germline CDR1 SGHTA, CDR2 FQGNSA. CDR3 length: 17 amino acids. The CDR3 sequence is CASSLEVTSGGVDTQYF. CDR3 DNA: TGTGCCAGCAGCTTAGAAGTAACTAGCGGGGGAGTAGATACGCAGTATTTT. Full variable domain (missing parts from reference TRBV7-2 and TRBJ2-3): GAGVSQSPSNKVTEKGKDVELRCDPISGHTALYWYRQSLGQGLEFLIYFQGNSAPDKSGLPSDRFSAERTGGSVSTLTIQRTQQEDSAVYLCASSLEVTSGGVDTQYFGPGTRLTVL.

The gene calls are TRBV7-8 and TRBJ1-2, with TRBD1 identical over 7 bases. V shed 5 bases and J 5 bases; nucleotides not matched to a gene: 11. The CDR3 loop spans 15 amino acids. The V gene's germline CDR1 is SGHVS and CDR2 FQNEAQ. The CDR3 sequence: CASSLSRQGVYGYTF. Written as DNA, the CDR3 is TGTGCCAGCAGCCTCTCACGACAGGGCGTATATGGCTACACCTTC. Variable domain in full (rest from reference TRBV7-8 and TRBJ1-2): GAGVSQSPRYKVAKRGQDVALRCDPISGHVSLFWYQQALGQGPEFLTYFQNEAQLDKSGLPSDRFFAERPEGSVSTLKIQRTQQEDSAVYLCASSLSRQGVYGYTFGSGTRLTVV.

This clonotype was counted a few times. This chain joins TRBV4-1 and TRBJ2-5; D is ambiguous. Germline loops: CDR1 MGHRA, CDR2 YSYEKL. The CDR3 length is 13 residues. V lost 0 bases and J 8 bases, leaving 10 bases between the germline ends. The CDR3 loop reads CASSQDPSSTQYF. The CDR3 nucleotides are TGCGCCAGCAGCCAAGATCCCTCTTCAACCCAGTACTTC.

The rearrangement links TRBV12-3 or TRBV12-4 to TRBJ1-2; no clear D. The V gene lost 4 bases and the J gene lost 13 bases, with 13 bases spanning the gap. The CDR3 covers 11 residues. The CDR3 here is CASSSQRSCTF. For the CDR3, the DNA is TGTGCCAGCAGTTCGCAAAGGAGCTGCACCTTC.

This chain joins TRBV7-3 and TRBJ1-3; D gene ambiguous. The V gene's germline CDR1 is SGHTA and CDR2 FQGTGA. This CDR3 contains 12 residues. V lost 5 bases and J lost 9, with 11 bases in between. This CDR3 is CASSRLGGTIYF. The CDR3, as DNA: TGTGCCAGCAGCCGACTCGGAGGCACCATATATTTT.

The chain recombines TRBV20-1 with TRBJ1-2; D not resolved. Trimming took 7 bases from V and 7 from J, leaving 13 bases between them. The CDR3 consists of 11 residues. Germline loops: CDR1 DFQATT, CDR2 SNEGSKA (reference sequence). This CDR3 reads CSVRGFGGYTF. For the CDR3, the DNA is TGCAGTGTGAGAGGATTTGGTGGCTACACCTTC.

This clonotype has a single count. The chain joins TRBV6-2 or TRBV6-3 to TRBJ1-1, with D perhaps matching TRBD1 (6 bases). Germline CDR1 MNHEY, CDR2 SVGEGT. The germline V and J ends were trimmed by 5 bases and 4 bases, with 20 bases remaining between them. The CDR3 contains 16 residues. CDR3 nucleotides: TGTGCCAGCAGTCGCAGACAGGAGGGGATAGGCACTGAAGCTTTCTTT. It yields the protein CASSRRQEGIGTEAFF.

The genes are TRBV6-2 or TRBV6-3 and TRBJ2-1; D unclear. Trimming stripped 0 bases from V and 8 bases from J, with 17 bases between. Germline V gene sequence: CDR1 MNHEY, CDR2 SVGEGT. The CDR3 contains 16 residues. DNA of the CDR3: TGTGCCAGCAGTTACTCTTTTCAGGACCCACGCGATGAGCAGTTCTTC. Amino acids: CASSYSFQDPRDEQFF.

This clonotype was picked up a small number of times. This chain joins TRBV25-1 and TRBJ1-1, with 8 bases aligning to TRBD1. Germline values: CDR1 MGHDK, CDR2 SYGVNS. Unmatched junction bases numbered 9, after V lost 2 bases and J lost 4 bases. This CDR3 region has 16 residues. CDR3 amino acids: CASSESLAGGITEAFF. CDR3 nucleotide sequence: TGTGCCAGCAGTGAAAGTCTGGCAGGGGGCATCACTGAAGCTTTCTTT.

The chain links TRBV20-1 to TRBJ2-7, with D possibly being TRBD2 (7 bases). The V gene lost 5 bases and the J gene lost 5 bases, with 22 bases spanning the gap. Germline values: CDR1 DFQATT, CDR2 SNEGSKA (reference sequence). The CDR3 loop spans 15 amino acids. The CDR3 sequence: CSALGIGGASNEQYF. Written as DNA, the CDR3 is TGCAGTGCTCTAGGCATTGGGGGGGCGAGCAACGAGCAGTACTTC.

The V gene is TRBV5-1, the J gene TRBJ2-1, with 15 bases matching TRBD2. The CDR3 consists of 20 residues. The V gene end was trimmed by 4 bases and the J gene end by 5 bases; junction bases not matched to a gene: 16. Looked up from germline, CDR1 is SGHRS and CDR2 is YFSETQ. The CDR3 here is CASSLLRTSGGAGRNNEQFF. The CDR3 DNA reads TGCGCCAGCAGCCTACTACGGACTAGCGGGGGGGCCGGCAGAAACAATGAGCAGTTCTTC.

This clonotype came up a few times. A read error may produce the germline difference seen at one junction end. The chain has TRBV9 and TRBJ2-7; D gene unclear. Germline CDR1 reads SGDLS; CDR2 reads YYNGEE. This CDR3 is 13 amino acids long. CDR3: CACSVGDTYEQYF. DNA for the CDR3: TGTGCCTGCAGCGTAGGAGACACCTACGAGCAGTACTTC.

This clonotype was observed a handful of times. The chain carries TRBV3-1 and TRBJ1-2, with D uncertain. CDR1 is LGHDT and CDR2 is YNNKEL in the germline V gene (reference sequence). This CDR3 region has 19 residues. V was trimmed by 3 bases and J by 1 base, leaving 24 bases between them. This CDR3 is CASSQANPVLQGINYGYTF. For the CDR3, the DNA is TGTGCCAGCAGCCAGGCGAACCCGGTTCTCCAAGGGATTAACTATGGCTACACCTTC.

This clonotype was seen more than once but under ten times. The chain combines TRBV7-2 with TRBJ2-3, with TRBD2 matching over 10 bases. Germline V gene sequence: CDR1 SGHTA, CDR2 FQGNSA. V was clipped by 3 bases and J by 2 bases; unmatched bases: 2. CDR3 length: 15 residues. CDR3 bases: TGTGCCAGCAGCTTGACTAGCGGGTTCACAGATACGCAGTATTTT. Protein sequence: CASSLTSGFTDTQYF.

CDR3 sequence: CASSRLAGGPSQETQYF. CDR3 DNA sequence: TGTGCCAGCAGCCGACTAGCGGGGGGTCCATCCCAAGAGACCCAGTACTTC. V usage is TRBV12-3 or TRBV12-4 and J usage is TRBJ2-5; TRBD2 aligns across 13 bases. The CDR3 is 17 residues long. Trimming removed 6 bases from V and 1 base from J; junction bases left unmatched: 8.

This clonotype was seen more than once but under ten times. The CDR3 region is CASTRTSGGGTDTQYF. The CDR3 nucleotides are TGTGCCAGCACCAGGACTAGCGGGGGTGGCACAGATACGCAGTATTTT. V gene TRBV9 combines with J gene TRBJ2-3; 13 bases fit TRBD2. Germline lookup yields CDR1 SGDLS and CDR2 YYNGEE. There are 16 residues in the CDR3. Losses at the gene ends were 6 bases for V and 1 base for J; bases not matched to a gene: 5. Together with reference TRBV9 and TRBJ2-3, the CDR3 gives the full variable domain: DSGVTQTPKHLITATGQRVTLRCSPRSGDLSVYWYQQSLDQGLQFLIQYYNGEERAKGNILERFSAQQFPDLHSELNLSSLELGDSALYFCASTRTSGGGTDTQYFGPGTRLTVL.

The chain joins TRBV5-1 to TRBJ1-2; 8 bases are a match to TRBD1. The CDR3 is 16 amino acids. With 5 bases clipped from V and 0 bases from J, the junction kept 9 bases outside the gene matches. The V gene's germline CDR1 is SGHRS and CDR2 YFSETQ. CDR3 nucleotide sequence: TGCGCCAGCAGAATGGGGACAGGACCTTCTAACTATGGCTACACCTTC. It specifies CASRMGTGPSNYGYTF.

The chain employs TRBV29-1 and TRBJ2-2, with 8 bases matching TRBD1. Germline CDR1 reads SQVTM; CDR2 reads ANQGSEA. This CDR3 has 15 amino acids. V was clipped by 3 bases and J by 0 bases; unmatched bases: 3. The CDR3 DNA reads as TGCAGCGTTGATGGACAGGGAACGAACACCGGGGAGCTGTTTTTT. The encoded protein is CSVDGQGTNTGELFF.

The V and J genes are TRBV6-2 or TRBV6-3 and TRBJ2-1, with TRBD2 matching over 7 bases. Trimming cost V 7 bases and J 2 bases; bases outside gene matches: 11. Germline V gene sequence: CDR1 MNHEY, CDR2 SVGEGT. This CDR3 region has 16 residues. The CDR3 DNA is TGTGCCAGCACCGAAGGCGGGGGACCACCCTACAATGAGCAGTTCTTC. It yields the protein CASTEGGGPPYNEQFF.

This clonotype appeared a few times. This chain links TRBV9 with TRBJ2-1; the D is unclear. CDR1 SGDLS and CDR2 YYNGEE come from the germline V gene. The CDR3 length is 14 residues. Trimming pared 0 bases from V and 7 bases from J, leaving 11 bases between. The CDR3 sequence: CASSVETRWNEQFF. The CDR3 DNA reads as TGTGCCAGCAGCGTAGAAACCCGATGGAATGAGCAGTTCTTC.

This clonotype was counted only a few times. V gene TRBV18 combines with J gene TRBJ1-2; TRBD1 aligns across 9 bases. The germline V gene has CDR1 KGHSH and CDR2 LQKENI. The J segment lost 3 bases and the V segment lost 6 bases, leaving 8 bases of the junction unmatched. This CDR3 is 15 amino acids long. CDR3 DNA sequence: TGTGCCAGCTCCCACCGGGACAGGGTGGACTATGGCTACACCTTC. Protein: CASSHRDRVDYGYTF.

Only a few counts were recorded for this clonotype. The V and J genes are TRBV29-1 and TRBJ2-3, with a weak D call TRBD1 (5 bases). Germline V lookup: CDR1 SQVTM, CDR2 ANQGSEA. This CDR3 is built from 15 residues. The V end was cut by 4 bases, the J end by 4 bases, with 18 bases between. For the CDR3, the DNA is TGCAGCGTTGCCCTTGACAGACTTGGATCAGATACGCAGTATTTT. Translating it yields CSVALDRLGSDTQYF.

The table lists this clonotype with a few counts. The V call is TRBV6-1, the J call TRBJ2-5; 11 bases match TRBD1. V was clipped by 7 bases and J by 4 bases; unmatched bases: 8. CDR1 and CDR2 (germline): MNHNS, SASEGT. This CDR3 has 15 amino acids. Written as DNA, the CDR3 is TGTGCCAGCACTAAATTGGACAGGGGGCTAGAGACCCAGTACTTC. Translating it yields CASTKLDRGLETQYF.

This clonotype was found once. The rearrangement uses TRBV30 and TRBJ1-1; D is undetermined. Trimming stripped 5 bases from V and 4 bases from J, with 11 bases between. Germline CDR1 reads GTSNPN; CDR2 reads SVGIG (reference sequence). CDR3 length: 12 amino acids. CDR3 sequence reads: CAWETWGTEAFF. In DNA form, the CDR3 reads TGTGCCTGGGAGACTTGGGGCACTGAAGCTTTCTTT.

CDR3 in amino acids: CASSVGERGPDTQYF. DNA of the CDR3: TGCGCCAGCAGTGTAGGGGAAAGAGGCCCAGATACGCAGTATTTT. This sequence joins TRBV10-2 and TRBJ2-3; TRBD1 might be the D (5 bases). CDR3 length: 15 residues. CDR1 WSHSY and CDR2 SAAADI come from the germline V gene. Trimming removed 4 bases from V and 4 bases from J, with 15 bases in between.